This is a list of T cell receptor beta chains from one sample in a study of PD-1 blockade in mismatch repair-deficient tumors. The protocol was immunoSEQ multiplex PCR, while the TCRdb copy is restricted to in-frame clones and leaves out a portion. The sample yields approximately 130,000 clones, roughly nine tenths seen once. Sequencing was performed on peripheral blood, taken 44 weeks after starting pembrolizumab. Receptors were obtained from an adult with mismatch repair-deficient cancer. CDR3s include the opening cysteine and the closing phenylalanine or tryptophan. Fields, in order: V gene, D gene, J gene, clone size, CDR3 DNA, CDR3 protein. D genes are given only for firm matches. Size values are once, few and many counts, or a class for expanded clones, and some rows have none.

>TRBV2|TRBD1|TRBJ2-7|-
TGTGCCAGCAGTGAATGGAGGACAGGGCGAGGCGAGCAGTACTTC
CASSEWRTGRGEQYF
>TRBV4-3|TRBD2|TRBJ2-3|-
TGCGCCAGCAGCCAAGAACCGGCGGGCGGGAGACGGACAGATACGCAGTATTTT
CASSQEPAGGRRTDTQYF
>TRBV7-3|-|TRBJ2-4|-
TGTGCCAGCAGCTTAATAAGCGGGCGACTAGCCAAAAACATTCAGTACTTC
CASSLISGRLAKNIQYF
>TRBV29-1|-|TRBJ1-4|-
TGCAGCGGCGCAGGTGGTAATGAAAAACTGTTTTTT
CSGAGGNEKLFF
>TRBV21-1|-|TRBJ2-3|-
TGTGCCAGTCCGACCGGGAGGGGCTGCTCAGATACGCAGTATTTT
CASPTGRGCSDTQYF
>TRBV19|-|TRBJ1-4|-
TGTGCCAGTGGAGGAGAAGCTAATGAAAAACTGTTTTTT
CASGGEANEKLFF
>TRBV27|-|TRBJ1-5|few
TGTGCCAGCAGTCAGTCCCAATCACAGCCCCAGCATTTT
CASSQSQSQPQHF
>TRBV4-1|-|TRBJ1-5|-
TGCGCCAGCAGCCAAGGGACCGCGGTCAATCAGCCCCAGCATTTT
CASSQGTAVNQPQHF
>TRBV19|-|TRBJ1-3|-
TGTGCCAGTAGTATCGGTGGCACTGGAAACACCATATATTTT
CASSIGGTGNTIYF
>TRBV30|-|TRBJ2-2|-
TGTGCCTACCCGGATTACGGAAGGGGGGCCGGGGAGCTGTTTTTT
CAYPDYGRGAGELFF
>TRBV28|-|TRBJ2-5|-
TGTGCCAGCAGTTTATTTAGCGGTCCGCAAGAGACCCAGTACTTC
CASSLFSGPQETQYF
>TRBV7-2|TRBD2|TRBJ2-7|-
TGTGCCAGCAGCTTAGGCGGCGGGGGGCCCGAGCAGTACTTC
CASSLGGGGPEQYF
>TRBV6-5|-|TRBJ1-2|-
TGTGCCAGCAGTTACCGGGGGGCCTCTGGCTACACCTTC
CASSYRGASGYTF
>TRBV2|-|TRBJ2-2|-
TGTGCCAGCACCGAAAGGGGGGCCTTATTTTCCGGGGAGCTGTTTTTT
CASTERGALFSGELFF
>TRBV7-8|-|TRBJ2-1|once
TGTGCCAGCAGACAAACCGGGACGGGGCCGGGCAATGAGCAGTTCTTC
CASRQTGTGPGNEQFF
>TRBV5-1|TRBD1|TRBJ1-3|-
TGCGCCAGCAGCCTTGATATGGCAGGGGGAGGAAACACCATATATTTT
CASSLDMAGGGNTIYF
>TRBV6-6|-|TRBJ2-5|-
TGTGCCAGCAGTTACTCGATGGCACAGGGAGAGACCCAGTACTTC
CASSYSMAQGETQYF
>TRBV7-2|TRBD1|TRBJ1-2|-
TGTGCCAGCAGCCCAGGGGGGCACTATGGCTACACCTTC
CASSPGGHYGYTF
>TRBV18|TRBD2|TRBJ2-5|-
TGTGCCAGCTCCCAGGGGACTAGCGGGAGCGTCCAGTACTTC
CASSQGTSGSVQYF
>TRBV7-3|TRBD2|TRBJ2-6|-
TGTGCCAGCAGCTTATTCTTTAGGGATCGGGGGGAGCTATCTGGGGCCAACGTCCTGACTTTC
CASSLFFRDRGELSGANVLTF
>TRBV6-4|TRBD1|TRBJ2-1|-
TGTGCCAGCAGTCCGGGACAGGGTAGCTACAATGAGCAGTTCTTC
CASSPGQGSYNEQFF
>TRBV29-1|-|TRBJ1-2|once
TGCAGCGCCCGGGCGACAGGCCGCAACTATGGCTACACCTTC
CSARATGRNYGYTF
>TRBV30|TRBD2|TRBJ2-1|-
TGTGCCTGGAGTGGTTGGGGGCGGGAGGCGTACAATGAGCAGTTCTTC
CAWSGWGREAYNEQFF
>TRBV5-1|TRBD2|TRBJ2-1|-
TGCGCCAGCAGCTTTTTGGCGGTGCTAGCGGGATTACAGTTCTTC
CASSFLAVLAGLQFF
>TRBV4-2|-|TRBJ2-2|-
TGTGCCAGCAGCCTCCGGACATTCCTGGATGACACCGGGGAGCTGTTTTTT
CASSLRTFLDDTGELFF
>TRBV18|TRBD1|TRBJ1-4|-
TGTGCCAGCTCACCAGGGGACAGATATAATGAAAAACTGTTTTTT
CASSPGDRYNEKLFF
>TRBV18|TRBD1|TRBJ2-6|-
TGTGCCAGCTCACCTCCCGGGACAGGGCTCTCTGGGGCCAACGTCCTGACTTTC
CASSPPGTGLSGANVLTF
>TRBV6-5|-|TRBJ2-7|-
TGTGCCAGCAGTTGGCAGGCAGGGGCCGCCTCCTACGAGCAGTACTTC
CASSWQAGAASYEQYF
>TRBV7-2|-|TRBJ2-7|-
TGTGCCAGCAGCTTAGCGACAGGCTCCTACGAGCAGTACTTC
CASSLATGSYEQYF
>TRBV30|-|TRBJ2-3|-
TGTGCCTGGAGTGTACCTCGGGAGCTTGTGACAGATACGCAGTATTTT
CAWSVPRELVTDTQYF
>TRBV19|TRBD2|TRBJ2-3|-
TGTGCCAGTAAGAAGGACCCAGGACTAGCGGGTAGCACAGATACGCAGTATTTT
CASKKDPGLAGSTDTQYF
>TRBV30|TRBD1|TRBJ1-5|-
TGTGCCTTGAAGCTGGCCGACGATTCAGGGGGACCAAGCAATCAGCCCCAGCATTTT
CALKLADDSGGPSNQPQHF
>TRBV28|TRBD1|TRBJ2-3|-
TGTGCCAGCAGTTTATGGGGCAGGGGGCTAGTGGATACGCAGTATTTT
CASSLWGRGLVDTQYF
>TRBV19|-|TRBJ1-1|-
TGTGCCAGTAGTATAGCGGGGTCAATGGACACTGAAGCTTTCTTT
CASSIAGSMDTEAFF